This T cell receptor (beta chain) was recorded in a study of blood T cell repertoires in COVID-19. Original analysis: Amplifying reference gene primers gave estimates of nucleated cell counts. Only in-frame clones appear in the TCRdb table, and some are missing; sequencing was by immunoSEQ multiplex PCR. V and J calls and clone size are given by that table; D and trimming were obtained from the DNA. The sample includes some 160,000 clones, under 95% of them seen just once. CDR3 length: 19 amino acids. J lost 2 bases, V lost 0 bases, and 15 bases had no gene match. Per the germline V gene, CDR1 is ENHRY and CDR2 is SYGVKD.

This chain links TRBV10-3 with TRBJ1-2; 7 nucleotides match TRBD1. Input material: peripheral blood. The origin of this receptor is a man aged 18 to 30 with acute or convalescent COVID-19. CDR3 loop: CAISESSFYRQGSNYGYTF. The DNA of the CDR3 is TGTGCCATCAGTGAGTCGAGCTTCTACCGACAGGGATCAAACTATGGCTACACCTTC.